Listed below are T cell receptor beta chains from one sample, sequenced in a study of PD-1 blockade in classical Hodgkin lymphoma. The data were produced by immunoSEQ multiplex PCR, yet TCRdb's version contains in-frame clones alone and is incomplete. The sample holds some 100,000 clones; around nine tenths are singletons and the top ten take about 2.5%. The material sequenced was peripheral blood mononuclear cells (PBMCs), taken at baseline. These receptors were collected from a human donor with classical Hodgkin lymphoma. The conserved cysteine and the conserved F or W are not part of the CDR3 here.

V: TRBV5-6
CDR3: ASSPGLAALLAYEQY

V: TRBV9
CDR3: ASSFNRDTEAF

V: TRBV9
CDR3: ASSVYGGVDTQY

V: TRBV6-5
CDR3: ASSYSGDQPQH

V: TRBV7-9
CDR3: ASSLRAGVYEQY

V: TRBV2
CDR3: ASTGGGAGELF

V: TRBV5-1
CDR3: ASSPLGGPERQTQY

V: TRBV6-6
CDR3: ASSPNVVGFYRYT

V: TRBV27
CDR3: ASRDRGGKSNQPQH

V: TRBV28
CDR3: ASSFLGQIAKNIQY

V: TRBV6-6
CDR3: ASSRGNTEAF

V: TRBV5-1
CDR3: ASSLSQGTGNTIY

V: TRBV19
CDR3: ASSIIGGSGEQF

V: TRBV6-1
CDR3: ASRRDPNSYEQY

V: TRBV9
CDR3: ASSLGAGGEGTDTQY

V: TRBV7-9
CDR3: ASSVSDQPQH

V: TRBV18
CDR3: ASSPWQARTDTQY

V: TRBV7-6
CDR3: ASSLRLASTSYNEQF